These 2 T cell receptor beta chains were all obtained from the same sample, sequenced in a study of T cell responses to AZD1222 COVID-19 vaccine. The table came from immunoSEQ multiplex PCR; TCRdb's copy has only in-frame clones and leaves some out. This sample carries 160,000 or so clones, around nine tenths of them seen once, and the ten largest clones take 1.5%. The sample here was peripheral blood, taken 28 days after the second AZD1222 dose. The receptors shown here come from an adult who received the AZD1222 COVID-19 vaccine.

The CDR3 sequence is CASSRLGRGGSGETQYF. CDR3 sequence (DNA): TGTGCCAGCAGCCGCCTCGGGCGGGGGGGCTCTGGGGAGACCCAGTACTTC. This chain joins TRBV7-2 and TRBJ2-5; 9 bases line up with TRBD2. CDR1 and CDR2 from the germline V gene are SGHTA and FQGNSA. This CDR3 region has 17 residues. The trim removed 5 bases at V and 5 bases at J, leaving 15 bases unmatched.

The chain couples TRBV6-6 to TRBJ2-1; 11 bases align to TRBD2. The CDR3 runs to 13 residues. The V segment lost 9 bases and the J segment 7 bases; nucleotides outside the gene matches: 5. Per germline, CDR1 MNHNY and CDR2 SVGAGI (reference sequence). In nucleotides, the CDR3 is TGTGCCAGTAGTAGCGGGAGGGTTAATGAGCAGTTCTTC. Protein: CASSSGRVNEQFF.